This T cell receptor beta chain was profiled in a study of control samples from healthy donors and cancer patients (dated by TCRdb to 2018 to 2020). The protocol used for the library was the immunoSEQ multiplex PCR assay. The table comes from immuneACCESS by way of TCRdb, which keeps in-frame sequences with V and J called. Part of the clones is missing from these tables; in studies checked, under half for an unresolved V gene and the rest for unknown reasons. The sample contains more than 60,000 clones, around 90% of them found a single time. 5.5% to 7% of the sample is held by the ten biggest clonotypes. This clone was recorded a few times. The antigen it binds to is not known. The junction departs from germline at one end; a sequencing error may be responsible. The sequenced material came from PBMCs. The TCR comes from a man in his 60s with colorectal cancer.

The DNA sequence is as follows: TGCGCCAGCAGCCTACAGACCACAGGCTCCGACGAGCAGTACTTC. This encodes CASSLQTTGSDEQYF. The rearranged segments are TRBV4-3 and TRBJ2-7; TRBD1 is perhaps the D gene, given 5 matching bases. Sequences LGHNA (CDR1) and YSLEER (CDR2) are obtained from the germline V gene. From cysteine to phenylalanine, the CDR3 is 15 amino acids long. Left in the record is the CDR3 DNA by itself, 45 bases read in frame from the first base.